This T cell receptor beta chain was sequenced in a study (dated by TCRdb to about 2016). This clonotype was counted ten times or more. Its antigen remains unidentified. Per-base qualities were not stored, and no clone one base away is much larger. Libraries came from RT-PCR. Instrument used: Illumina MiSeq. TCRdb's own reprocessing of the public reads used fastp at Q25 and MiXCR and kept productive beta chains. Entries that share a CDR3 protein sequence are merged under the most common genes and DNA. The sample includes several thousand distinct CDR3 sequences, with around 31% observed a single time. The top ten constitute about 5% of the sample. The CDR3 holds 15 amino acids from the cysteine to the phenylalanine. Only the CDR3 DNA is retained, 45 bases long and in frame from the first base. The germline V gene supplies CDR1 MNHEY and CDR2 SVGEGT. A distance of 8 bases separates the germline ends of V and J, which lose 2 bases and 0 bases respectively.

The clonotype originates from a female donor with primary Sjogren's syndrome. The source material was memory CD4+ T cells from salivary gland. In this chain, TRBV6-2 or TRBV6-3 is recombined with TRBJ2-1; there is no confident call for the D gene. At the DNA level, the sequence is TGTGCCAGCAGTTACGACGAAAGCTCCTACAATGAGCAGTTCTTC. It translates to CASSYDESSYNEQFF.